These 24 T cell receptor beta chains were all obtained from the same sample, sequenced in a study of beta chain features in type 1 diabetes (dated by TCRdb to the late 2010s). Libraries came from the immunoSEQ multiplex PCR assay. All of the isolated RNA was reverse transcribed with the High Capacity cDNA Reverse Transcription Kit, so expressed TCRB transcripts were sequenced. TCRdb obtained this table from immuneACCESS and retained in-frame rearrangements with V and J assigned. These tables miss some clones; where compared with another copy, unresolved V genes account for less than half of the shortfall, and the remainder is unexplained. This sample is represented by about 250,000 clones; roughly an eighth of them were singletons. The top ten constitute around 0.03% of the sample. The source material was naive CD4+ T cells from blood. Read against the paper, the sample's cell subset or site label means: true naive CD4+ T cells. All receptors come from a woman aged 35 to 49 in good health.

The V and J genes are TRBV11-2 and TRBJ2-7; 8 bases match TRBD1. The CDR3 spans 13 residues. Germline trimming cut 5 bases from V and 5 bases from J; bases unmatched to any gene: 5. Germline values: CDR1 SGHAT, CDR2 FQNNGV. The CDR3 sequence is CASSTDRGHEQYF. CDR3 in DNA: TGTGCCAGCAGCACAGACAGGGGCCACGAGCAGTACTTC.

The rearrangement uses TRBV27 and TRBJ2-7; 11 nucleotides line up with TRBD2. The CDR3 runs to 16 residues. J gave up 4 bases and V 6 bases, and 11 bases lay outside the gene matches. Germline lookup yields CDR1 MNHEY and CDR2 SMNVEV (reference sequence). DNA for the CDR3: TGTGCCAGCAGACAGAACCTAGCGGGGGGTGGGTACGAGCAGTACTTC. Protein: CASRQNLAGGGYEQYF.

This clone has a handful of counts. The genes are TRBV6-1 and TRBJ2-2, with 7 bases aligning to TRBD2. V lost 6 bases, J lost 1 base, and 5 bases stayed unmatched. There are 15 residues in the CDR3. CDR1 MNHNS and CDR2 SASEGT come from the germline V gene. CDR3 in amino acids: CASSRTSENTGELFF. DNA for the CDR3: TGTGCCAGCAGCCGAACTAGCGAGAACACCGGGGAGCTGTTTTTT.

In this sample, this clone turned up a few times. This sequence joins TRBV4-3 and TRBJ1-5; D gene ambiguous. The CDR3 sequence is 17 residues long. CDR1 and CDR2 (germline): LGHNA, YSLEER. With 0 bases removed from V and 3 bases from J, the gap between germline ends came to 15 bases. The CDR3 sequence: CASSQDYSEVYNQPQHF. Written as DNA, the CDR3 is TGCGCCAGCAGCCAAGATTATAGCGAGGTTTACAATCAGCCCCAGCATTTT.

This clone was observed once. V is TRBV6-6 and J is TRBJ2-1; tentative D call: TRBD1 (6 bases). The V and J ends lost 3 bases and 2 bases respectively, with 14 bases between them. The CDR3 loop spans 16 amino acids. Germline CDR1 and CDR2: MNHNY and SVGAGI (reference sequence). The CDR3 spells CASSYQGNPTYNEQFF. As DNA, the CDR3 is TGTGCCAGCAGTTATCAGGGGAATCCCACCTACAATGAGCAGTTCTTC.

This clone occurred a few times. Additional DNA sequences in this sample encode the identical CDR3. The genes are TRBV7-2 and TRBJ2-5; D possibly corresponds to TRBD2 (6 bases). Germline CDR1 reads SGHTA; CDR2 reads FQGNSA. V was clipped by 3 bases and J by 4 bases, with 9 bases between them. The CDR3 has 13 amino acids. The CDR3 nucleotides are TGTGCCAGCAGCTTGGCCGGGGGAGAGACCCAGTACTTC. Protein product: CASSLAGGETQYF.

As regards this clone: The DNA is omitted, as the CDR3 cannot be located on it reliably, and the CDR3 follows TCRdb's listing. The rearrangement links TRBV11-2 to TRBJ2-3; the table gives TRBD2 as D, unverified against the DNA. Looked up from germline, CDR1 is SGHAT and CDR2 is FQNNGV. The CDR3 sequence runs 14 residues, both termini included. CDR3 protein: CASSLWASGANPSF.

The V and J genes are TRBV6-5 and TRBJ1-6; tentatively, D is TRBD1 (6 bases). Germline CDR1 MNHEY, CDR2 SVGAGI. The CDR3 is made up of 16 amino acids. V was cut by 2 bases and J by 9 bases, with 17 bases left in between. The CDR3 DNA reads as TGTGCCAGCAGTTACGAGAACAGGGCCCCAAGTTCACCCCTCCACTTT. It encodes CASSYENRAPSSPLHF.

This clone was detected a few times. V usage is TRBV11-2 and J usage is TRBJ1-5; D uncertain. The length of the CDR3 is 12 residues. Deletions cut 5 bases from V and 7 bases from J, with 9 bases between. Germline V lookup: CDR1 SGHAT, CDR2 FQNNGV. The CDR3 sequence: CASSLTGQPQHF. CDR3 sequence (DNA): TGTGCCAGCAGCCTGACCGGGCAGCCCCAGCATTTT.

This clone occurred a few times. J is TRBJ2-2 and V is TRBV25-1; D is uncertain. Germline V gene data show CDR1 as MGHDK and CDR2 as SYGVNS. V was trimmed by 3 bases and J by 4 bases, leaving 15 bases between them. This CDR3 contains 16 residues. CDR3 sequence: CASSDSRLVGTGELFF. For the CDR3, the DNA is TGTGCCAGCAGTGACAGTAGGCTAGTCGGCACCGGGGAGCTGTTTTTT.

With respect to this clone: Relative to the germline gene, one junction end is altered; a read error may explain this. The rearrangement uses TRBV7-7 and TRBJ1-1; D uncertain. The CDR3 contains 13 residues. Germline CDR1 reads SSHAT; CDR2 reads FNYEAQ (reference sequence). The CDR3 loop reads CASSLTENTEAFF. The CDR3 coding sequence is TGTGCTAGCAGCTTAACAGAGAACACTGAAGCTTTCTTT.

The V and J genes are TRBV11-2 and TRBJ2-1, with unresolved D. Germline lookup yields CDR1 SGHAT and CDR2 FQNNGV. This CDR3 has 12 amino acids. Trimming left V 5 bases short and J 10 bases short, with 12 bases between. Here the CDR3 DNA reads TGTGCCAGCAGCCTAAACGTCCCGGAGCAGTTCTTC. Translation gives CASSLNVPEQFF.

This rearrangement joins TRBV12-5 to TRBJ1-5, with D possibly matching TRBD1 (6 bases). The length of the CDR3 is 15 residues. V lost 7 bases and J lost 3, with 16 bases in between. Germline lookup yields CDR1 LGHNT and CDR2 FRNRAP. The CDR3 sequence is CASAFRGEANQPQHF. The CDR3 nucleotides read TGTGCTAGTGCCTTCAGGGGTGAGGCCAATCAGCCCCAGCATTTT.

The J gene is TRBJ1-2, the V gene TRBV11-3, with D hard to call. V lost 4 bases to trimming and J lost 6 bases, with 18 bases between them. Germline CDR1 is SGHNT and CDR2 is YENEEA. The CDR3 loop spans 15 amino acids. The CDR3: CASSYQPDTTDGYTF. The CDR3 coding sequence is TGTGCCAGCAGCTATCAGCCTGACACGACCGATGGCTACACCTTC.

V gene TRBV19 combines with J gene TRBJ1-1; 8 bases align to TRBD1. The CDR3 runs to 16 residues. Germline V gene sequence: CDR1 LNHDA, CDR2 SQIVND (reference sequence). V trimming: 6 bases; J trimming: 2 bases; junction bases outside the gene matches: 11. The CDR3 DNA reads as TGTGCCAGTAGCCCCAGGGGGCCGGCCGGTAACACTGAAGCTTTCTTT. Translation gives CASSPRGPAGNTEAFF.

This clone has a handful of counts. This rearrangement joins TRBV12-5 to TRBJ2-5; 8 nucleotides line up with TRBD1. This CDR3 region has 16 residues. The germline V gene encodes CDR1 LGHNT and CDR2 FRNRAP. J gave up 1 base and V 5 bases, and 9 bases lay outside the gene matches. The CDR3 loop is CASGGLRDRTQETQYF. The CDR3 region has the DNA TGTGCTAGTGGTGGATTGAGGGACAGGACCCAAGAGACCCAGTACTTC. The full variable domain, rest sourced from reference TRBV12-5 and TRBJ2-5, is DARVTQTPRHKVTEMGQEVTMRCQPILGHNTVFWYRQTMMQGLELLAYFRNRAPLDDSGMPKDRFSAEMPDATLATLKIQPSEPRDSAVYFCASGGLRDRTQETQYFGPGTRLLVL.

In its sample, this clone was seen a few times. The V gene is TRBV29-1, the J gene TRBJ1-4; 10 bases map to TRBD1. V shed 6 bases and J 8 bases; nucleotides not matched to a gene: 15. This CDR3 comprises 16 residues. The V gene's germline CDR1 is SQVTM and CDR2 ANQGSEA. For the CDR3, the DNA is TGCAGCGTAGATCCGGGACAGGGGAGGTTTGGAGAAAAACTGTTTTTT. This gives the protein CSVDPGQGRFGEKLFF. Filled out from reference TRBV29-1 and TRBJ1-4, the complete variable domain reads SAVISQKPSRDICQRGTSLTIQCQVDSQVTMMFWYRQQPGQSLTLIATANQGSEATYESGFVIDKFPISRPNLTFSTLTVSNMSPEDSSIYLCSVDPGQGRFGEKLFFGSGTQLSVL.

In its sample, this clone was seen a few times. The rearrangement joins TRBV5-1 to TRBJ2-1; D gene unclear. CDR1 is SGHRS, CDR2 YFSETQ, per germline. The CDR3 extends over 13 amino acids. The V end was cut by 1 base, the J end by 6 bases, with 8 bases between. CDR3 nucleotides: TGCGCCAGCAGCTTGTCCCTCGGCAATGAGCAGTTCTTC. Translation gives CASSLSLGNEQFF.

V is TRBV6-1 and J is TRBJ1-5, with D maybe TRBD1 (6 bases). The ends were cut back, 7 bases at V and 9 bases at J, with 16 bases in the middle. Germline CDR1 reads MNHNS; CDR2 reads SASEGT. This CDR3 is built from 13 residues. The CDR3 DNA follows: TGTGCCAGCATATCGGGGGCGGGGGGGCCCCAGCATTTT. The encoded protein is CASISGAGGPQHF.

V usage is TRBV7-9 and J usage is TRBJ2-5, with no clear D. Germline lookup yields CDR1 SEHNR and CDR2 FQNEAQ (reference sequence). The V end lost 6 bases, the J end lost 0 bases, and 5 bases lay between the germline ends. CDR3 length equals 12 residues. CDR3 sequence reads: CASRNNQETQYF. The CDR3 DNA reads TGTGCCAGCAGAAACAACCAAGAGACCCAGTACTTC. The full variable domain, completed using reference TRBV7-9 and TRBJ2-5, is DTGVSQNPRHKITKRGQNVTFRCDPISEHNRLYWYRQTLGQGPEFLTYFQNEAQLEKSRLLSDRFSAERPKGSFSTLEIQRTEQGDSAMYLCASRNNQETQYFGPGTRLLVL.

This chain uses TRBV4-3 with TRBJ1-1; possibly TRBD1 for D (6 bases). The CDR3 sequence is 17 residues long. Per germline, CDR1 LGHNA and CDR2 YSLEER. The ends were cut back, 4 bases at V and 0 bases at J, with 18 bases in the middle. CDR3 bases: TGCGCCAGCAGCCGAGGGGGGGCACAGAAAATGAACACTGAAGCTTTCTTT. Translation gives CASSRGGAQKMNTEAFF.

Here the CDR3 reads CASSLEAWGDEQYF. The CDR3 DNA is TGTGCCAGCAGCTTGGAGGCCTGGGGGGACGAGCAGTACTTC. The chain has TRBV5-4 and TRBJ2-7, with a tentative D call TRBD2 (6 bases). Per germline, CDR1 SGHNT and CDR2 YYREEE (reference sequence). V lost 0 bases and J lost 5, with 12 bases in between. The CDR3 totals 14 residues. Based on the CDR3 plus reference TRBV5-4 and TRBJ2-7, the full variable domain is ETGVTQSPTHLIKTRGQQVTLRCSSQSGHNTVSWYQQALGQGPQFIFQYYREEENGRGNFPPRFSGLQFPNYSSELNVNALELDDSALYLCASSLEAWGDEQYFGPGTRLTVT.

J is TRBJ2-1 and V is TRBV7-9; 8 nucleotides line up with TRBD2. The CDR3 has 15 residues. Germline loops: CDR1 SEHNR, CDR2 FQNEAQ (reference sequence). V was clipped by 0 bases and J by 7 bases; unmatched bases: 5. Here the CDR3 DNA reads TGTGCCAGCAGCTTAGCGAACGGGGGGGTAAATGAGCAGTTCTTC. Amino acids: CASSLANGGVNEQFF. The complete variable domain, with remaining parts taken from reference TRBV7-9 and TRBJ2-1, reads DTGVSQNPRHKITKRGQNVTFRCDPISEHNRLYWYRQTLGQGPEFLTYFQNEAQLEKSRLLSDRFSAERPKGSFSTLEIQRTEQGDSAMYLCASSLANGGVNEQFFGPGTRLTVL.

The sample holds a few counts of this clone. V usage is TRBV27 and J usage is TRBJ1-5; D uncertain. CDR1 is MNHEY, CDR2 SMNVEV, per germline (reference sequence). V gave up 0 bases and J gave up 1 base, with 4 bases separating them. The CDR3 spans 14 residues. The CDR3 sequence: CASSLSSSNQPQHF. The CDR3 DNA sequence: TGTGCCAGCAGTTTATCATCGAGCAATCAGCCCCAGCATTTT.